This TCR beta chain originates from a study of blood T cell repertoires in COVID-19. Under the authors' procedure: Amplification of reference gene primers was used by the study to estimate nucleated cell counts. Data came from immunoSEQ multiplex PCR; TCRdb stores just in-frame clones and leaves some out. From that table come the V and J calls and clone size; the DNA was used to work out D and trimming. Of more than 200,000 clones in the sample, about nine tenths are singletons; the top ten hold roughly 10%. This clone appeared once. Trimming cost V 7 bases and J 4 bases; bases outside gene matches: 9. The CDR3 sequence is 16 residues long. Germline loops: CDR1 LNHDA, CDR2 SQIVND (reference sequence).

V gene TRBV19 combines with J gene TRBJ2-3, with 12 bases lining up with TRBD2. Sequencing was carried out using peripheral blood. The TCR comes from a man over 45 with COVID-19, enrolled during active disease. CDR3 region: CASTAGASGGADTQYF. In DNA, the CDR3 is TGTGCCAGTACCGCGGGGGCTAGCGGGGGGGCAGATACGCAGTATTTT.